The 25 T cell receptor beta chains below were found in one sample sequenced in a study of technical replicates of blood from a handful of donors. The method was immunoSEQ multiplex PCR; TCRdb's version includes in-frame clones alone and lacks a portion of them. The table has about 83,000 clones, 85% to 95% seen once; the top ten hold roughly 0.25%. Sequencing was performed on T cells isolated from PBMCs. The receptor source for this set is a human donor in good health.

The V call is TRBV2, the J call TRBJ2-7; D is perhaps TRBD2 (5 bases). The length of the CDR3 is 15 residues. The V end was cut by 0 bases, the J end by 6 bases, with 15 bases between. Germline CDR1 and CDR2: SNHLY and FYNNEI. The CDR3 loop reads CASSEAYSLRGEQYF. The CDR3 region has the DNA TGTGCCAGCAGTGAAGCGTATTCCCTCCGGGGCGAGCAGTACTTC.

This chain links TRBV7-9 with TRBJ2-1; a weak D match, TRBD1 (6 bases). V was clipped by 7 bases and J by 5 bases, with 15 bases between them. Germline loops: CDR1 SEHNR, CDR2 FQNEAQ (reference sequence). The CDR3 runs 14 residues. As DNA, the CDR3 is TGTGCCAGCACCCCTCCACAGGGAAACAATGAGCAGTTCTTC. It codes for CASTPPQGNNEQFF.

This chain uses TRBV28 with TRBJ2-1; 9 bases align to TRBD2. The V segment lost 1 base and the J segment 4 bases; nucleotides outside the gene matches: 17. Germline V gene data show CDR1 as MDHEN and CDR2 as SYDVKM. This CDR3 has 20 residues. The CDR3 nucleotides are TGTGCCAGCAGTTTATTCTGGAACCCGACTAGCGGATTCAAATACAATGAGCAGTTCTTC. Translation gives CASSLFWNPTSGFKYNEQFF.

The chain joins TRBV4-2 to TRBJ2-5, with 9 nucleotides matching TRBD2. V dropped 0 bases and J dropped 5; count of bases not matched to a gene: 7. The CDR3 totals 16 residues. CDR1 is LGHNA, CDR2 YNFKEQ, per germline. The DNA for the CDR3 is TGTGCCAGCAGCCAAGATGGAGTAGCGGGAGATGAGACCCAGTACTTC. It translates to CASSQDGVAGDETQYF.

CDR3: CASSETGMNTEAFF. In DNA form, the CDR3 reads TGTGCCAGCAGTGAAACAGGGATGAACACTGAAGCTTTCTTT. The rearrangement uses TRBV6-1 and TRBJ1-1; D perhaps matches TRBD1 (6 bases). V lost 2 bases to trimming and J lost 0 bases, with 7 bases between them. Per the germline V gene, CDR1 is MNHNS and CDR2 is SASEGT. This CDR3 region has 14 residues.

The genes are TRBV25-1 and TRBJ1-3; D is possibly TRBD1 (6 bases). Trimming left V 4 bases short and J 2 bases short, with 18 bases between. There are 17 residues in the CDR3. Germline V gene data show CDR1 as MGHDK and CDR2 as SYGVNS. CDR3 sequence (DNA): TGTGCCAGCAGTGGGGGGGGCTCCGGCGTTGCTGGAAACACCATATATTTT. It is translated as CASSGGGSGVAGNTIYF.

This CDR3 reads CASSLEGPRGNTEAFF. Written as DNA, the CDR3 is TGCGCCAGCAGCTTGGAAGGACCCAGGGGGAACACTGAAGCTTTCTTT. J is TRBJ1-1 and V is TRBV5-1; D perhaps matches TRBD1 (6 bases). The germline V and J ends were trimmed by 0 bases and 1 base, with 13 bases remaining between them. CDR1 and CDR2 (germline): SGHRS, YFSETQ. The CDR3 consists of 16 residues.

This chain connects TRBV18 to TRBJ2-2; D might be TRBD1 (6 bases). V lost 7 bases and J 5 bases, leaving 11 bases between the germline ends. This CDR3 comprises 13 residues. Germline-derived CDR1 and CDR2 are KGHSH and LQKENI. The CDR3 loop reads CASFQGKTGELFF. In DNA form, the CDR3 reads TGTGCCAGCTTCCAGGGGAAAACCGGGGAGCTGTTTTTT. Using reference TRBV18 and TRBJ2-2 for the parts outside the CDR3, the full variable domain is NAGVMQNPRHLVRRRGQEARLRCSPMKGHSHVYWYRQLPEEGLKFMVYLQKENIIDESGMPKERFSAEFPKEGPSILRIQQVVRGDSAAYFCASFQGKTGELFFGEGSRLTVL.

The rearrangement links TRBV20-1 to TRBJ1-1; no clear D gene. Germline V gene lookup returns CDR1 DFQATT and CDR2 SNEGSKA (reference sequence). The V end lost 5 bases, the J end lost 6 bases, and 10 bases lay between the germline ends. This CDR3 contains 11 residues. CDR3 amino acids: CSAHLGPEAFF. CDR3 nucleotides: TGCAGTGCTCACCTTGGGCCTGAAGCTTTCTTT.

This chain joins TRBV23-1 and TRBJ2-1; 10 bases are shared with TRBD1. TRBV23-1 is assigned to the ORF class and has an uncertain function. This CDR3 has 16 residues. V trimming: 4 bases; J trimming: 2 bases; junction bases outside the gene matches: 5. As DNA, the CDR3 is TGCGCCAGCAGTCGGACAGGGGGGGTGCCCTACAATGAGCAGTTCTTC. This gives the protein CASSRTGGVPYNEQFF.

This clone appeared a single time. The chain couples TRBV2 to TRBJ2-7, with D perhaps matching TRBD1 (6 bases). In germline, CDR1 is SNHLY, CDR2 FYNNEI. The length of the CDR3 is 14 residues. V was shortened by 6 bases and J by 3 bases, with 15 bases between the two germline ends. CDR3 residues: CASRNRRGYYEQYF. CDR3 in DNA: TGTGCCAGCAGAAACCGCAGGGGTTACTACGAGCAGTACTTC.

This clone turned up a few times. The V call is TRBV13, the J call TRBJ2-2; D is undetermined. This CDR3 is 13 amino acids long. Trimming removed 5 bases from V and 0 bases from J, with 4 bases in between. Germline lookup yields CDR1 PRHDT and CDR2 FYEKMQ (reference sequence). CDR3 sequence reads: CASSTTNTGELFF. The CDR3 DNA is TGTGCCAGCAGCACTACGAACACCGGGGAGCTGTTTTTT.

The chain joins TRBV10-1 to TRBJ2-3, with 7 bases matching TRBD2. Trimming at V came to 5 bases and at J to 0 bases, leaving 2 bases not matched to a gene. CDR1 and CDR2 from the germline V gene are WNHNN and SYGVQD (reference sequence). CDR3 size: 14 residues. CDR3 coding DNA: TGCGCCAGCAGTACGGGAGGTAGCACAGATACGCAGTATTTT. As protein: CASSTGGSTDTQYF.

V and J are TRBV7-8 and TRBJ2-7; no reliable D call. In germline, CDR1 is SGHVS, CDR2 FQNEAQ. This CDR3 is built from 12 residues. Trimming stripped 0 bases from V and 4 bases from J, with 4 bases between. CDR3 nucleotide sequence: TGTGCCAGCAGCTTAGCTCCGTACGAGCAGTACTTC. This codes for CASSLAPYEQYF.

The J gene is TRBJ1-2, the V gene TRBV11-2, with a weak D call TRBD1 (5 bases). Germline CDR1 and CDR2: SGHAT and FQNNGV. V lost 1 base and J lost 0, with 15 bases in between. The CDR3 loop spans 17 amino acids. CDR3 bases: TGTGCCAGCAGCTTAGTAATTGGGGCAGGGTCTAACTATGGCTACACCTTC. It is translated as CASSLVIGAGSNYGYTF.

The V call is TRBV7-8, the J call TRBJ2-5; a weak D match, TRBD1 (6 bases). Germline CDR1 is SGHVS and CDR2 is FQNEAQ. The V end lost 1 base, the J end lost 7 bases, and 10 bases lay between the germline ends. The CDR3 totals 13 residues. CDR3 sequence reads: CASSLEGERTQYF. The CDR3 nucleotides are TGTGCCAGCAGCTTAGAGGGGGAGAGGACCCAGTACTTC.

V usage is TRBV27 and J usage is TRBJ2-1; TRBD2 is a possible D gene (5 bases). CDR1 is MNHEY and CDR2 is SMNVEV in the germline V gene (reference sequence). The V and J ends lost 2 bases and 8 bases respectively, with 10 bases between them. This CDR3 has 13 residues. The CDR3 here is CASSLLSGDEQFF. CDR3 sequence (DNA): TGTGCCAGCAGTTTACTCAGCGGCGATGAGCAGTTCTTC.

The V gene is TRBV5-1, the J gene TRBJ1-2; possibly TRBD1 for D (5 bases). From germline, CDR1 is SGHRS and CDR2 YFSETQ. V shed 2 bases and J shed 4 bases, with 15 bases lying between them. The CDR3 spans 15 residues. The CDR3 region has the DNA TGCGCCAGCAGCTTCAATCTAACAGGAGCCTATGGCTACACCTTC. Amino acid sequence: CASSFNLTGAYGYTF. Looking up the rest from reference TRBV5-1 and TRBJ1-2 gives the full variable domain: KAGVTQTPRYLIKTRGQQVTLSCSPISGHRSVSWYQQTPGQGLQFLFEYFSETQRNKGNFPGRFSGRQFSNSRSEMNVSTLELGDSALYLCASSFNLTGAYGYTFGSGTRLTVV.

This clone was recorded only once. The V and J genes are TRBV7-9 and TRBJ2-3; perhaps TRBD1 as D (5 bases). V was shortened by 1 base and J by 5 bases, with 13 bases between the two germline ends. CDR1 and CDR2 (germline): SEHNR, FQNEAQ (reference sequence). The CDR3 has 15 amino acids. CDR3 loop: CASSLGAGSGDTQYF. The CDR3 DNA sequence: TGTGCCAGCAGCTTAGGGGCAGGGTCGGGAGATACGCAGTATTTT.

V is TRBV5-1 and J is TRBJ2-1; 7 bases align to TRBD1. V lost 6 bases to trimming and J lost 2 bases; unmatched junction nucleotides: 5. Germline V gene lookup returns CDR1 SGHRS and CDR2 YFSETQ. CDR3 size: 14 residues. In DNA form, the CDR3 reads TGCGCCAGCACCACCGGGACAGCCTACAATGAGCAGTTCTTC. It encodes CASTTGTAYNEQFF.

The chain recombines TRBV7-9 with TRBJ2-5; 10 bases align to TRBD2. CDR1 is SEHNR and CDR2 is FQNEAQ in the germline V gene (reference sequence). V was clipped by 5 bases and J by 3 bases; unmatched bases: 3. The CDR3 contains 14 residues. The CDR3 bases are TGTGCCAGCAGCCCTGGACTAGCGGAAGAGACCCAGTACTTC. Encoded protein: CASSPGLAEETQYF.

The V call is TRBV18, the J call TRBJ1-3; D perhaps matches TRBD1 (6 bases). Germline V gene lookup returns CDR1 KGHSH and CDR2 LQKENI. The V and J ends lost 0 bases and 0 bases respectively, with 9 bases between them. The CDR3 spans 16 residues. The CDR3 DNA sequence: TGTGCCAGCTCACCACCCGGGACAAGCTCTGGAAACACCATATATTTT. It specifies CASSPPGTSSGNTIYF.

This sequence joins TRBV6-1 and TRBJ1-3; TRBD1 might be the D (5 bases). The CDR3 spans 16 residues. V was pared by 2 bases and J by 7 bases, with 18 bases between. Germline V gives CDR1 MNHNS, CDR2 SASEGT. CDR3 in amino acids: CASSEPRWQGRNTIYF. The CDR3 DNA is TGTGCCAGCAGTGAACCCCGATGGCAGGGAAGGAACACCATATATTTT.

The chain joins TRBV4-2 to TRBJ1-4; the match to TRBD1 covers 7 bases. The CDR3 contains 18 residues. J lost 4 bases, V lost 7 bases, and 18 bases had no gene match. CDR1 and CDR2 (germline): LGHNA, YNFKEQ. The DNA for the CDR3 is TGTGCCAGCAACTCCAAGGGGGTAGGGGGCGCTTATAATGAAAAACTGTTTTTT. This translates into CASNSKGVGGAYNEKLFF.

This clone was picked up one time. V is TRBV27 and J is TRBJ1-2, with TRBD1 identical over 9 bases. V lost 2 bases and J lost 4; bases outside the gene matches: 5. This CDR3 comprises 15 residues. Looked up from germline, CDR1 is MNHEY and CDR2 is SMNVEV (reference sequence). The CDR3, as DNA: TGTGCCAGCAGTTTAAGTTCGACAGGGGGCTATGGCTACACCTTC. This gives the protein CASSLSSTGGYGYTF.